The 3 T cell receptor beta chains reported below all come from one sample, sequenced in a study of Ad26.COV2.S vaccination and SARS-CoV-2 variants. Sequencing used immunoSEQ multiplex PCR; TCRdb keeps in-frame clones, though not all of them. The sample has roughly 350,000 clones; more than 75% are singletons. Treatment reported: some 19 received Ad26.COV2.S at low or high dose, single or two shots; about 5 received placebo; per-sample allocation not given. Samples were taken on day 63 after the first vaccine or placebo injection. Sequencing was performed on peripheral blood, taken in a trial of Ad26.COV2.S vaccine versus placebo. These receptors originate from a person between 18 and 59 years old who received the Ad26.COV2.S COVID-19 vaccine or a placebo.

CDR3 coding DNA: TGTGCCAGCAGCCTGACAGGCTCCGGGGATTCACCCCTCCACTTT. It yields the protein CASSLTGSGDSPLHF. The chain carries TRBV5-6 and TRBJ1-6, with D perhaps matching TRBD1 (6 bases). Germline CDR1 and CDR2: SGHDT and YYEEEE. V was trimmed by 4 bases and J by 8 bases, leaving 16 bases between them. The CDR3 contains 15 residues.

The chain joins TRBV5-1 to TRBJ1-6, with D unclear. The CDR3 is 16 residues long. In germline, CDR1 is SGHRS, CDR2 YFSETQ. V lost 0 bases, J lost 0 bases, and 7 bases lay in between. CDR3 sequence (DNA): TGCGCCAGCAGCTTGGACAGTCTCTCCTATAATTCACCCCTCCACTTT. Its translation: CASSLDSLSYNSPLHF. The variable domain in full, with the rest retrieved from reference TRBV5-1 and TRBJ1-6, is KAGVTQTPRYLIKTRGQQVTLSCSPISGHRSVSWYQQTPGQGLQFLFEYFSETQRNKGNFPGRFSGRQFSNSRSEMNVSTLELGDSALYLCASSLDSLSYNSPLHFGNGTRLTVT.

This chain joins TRBV19 and TRBJ2-7; 9 bases fit TRBD1. This CDR3 is built from 15 residues. V was pared by 6 bases and J by 0 bases, with 6 bases of the junction left unmatched. Germline V CDR1 and CDR2: LNHDA, SQIVND (reference sequence). CDR3 DNA: TGTGCCAGTAGGGGGCAGGGACAGGGCTCCTACGAGCAGTACTTC. It encodes CASRGQGQGSYEQYF.